This T cell receptor beta chain was recorded in a study of T cell repertoires in cytomegalovirus infection. This clonotype was seen more than once but under ten times. Its target is not known. Study findings and constraints: It was HLA-C-restricted CMV-specific TCR beta clonotypes that dominated the response ex vivo.

TCRdb itself ran the reads through MiXCR, one entry per CDR3 protein. The table has around 430,000 distinct CDR3 sequences, about 42% seen once. CDR1 is SGHNT and CDR2 is YYREEE in the germline V gene (reference sequence). The J segment lost 3 bases and the V segment lost 2 bases, leaving 7 bases of the junction unmatched. The CDR3 length is 15 residues. The source of this sequence is a human donor in good health (CMV status not recorded). Some clones in this sample may be carry-over from other donors' samples. This specimen was cultured PBMCs, taken from culture after CMV antigen stimulation. The chain links TRBV5-4 to TRBJ1-2; 7 bases agree with TRBD1. The CDR3, as DNA: TGTGCCAGCAGCTTAGGACAGGAGAACCACTATGGCTACACCTTC. Translating it yields CASSLGQENHYGYTF. The full variable domain, in which reference TRBV5-4 and TRBJ1-2 provide the parts outside the CDR3, is ETGVTQSPTHLIKTRGQQVTLRCSSQSGHNTVSWYQQALGQGPQFIFQYYREEENGRGNFPPRFSGLQFPNYSSELNVNALELDDSALYLCASSLGQENHYGYTFGSGTRLTVV.